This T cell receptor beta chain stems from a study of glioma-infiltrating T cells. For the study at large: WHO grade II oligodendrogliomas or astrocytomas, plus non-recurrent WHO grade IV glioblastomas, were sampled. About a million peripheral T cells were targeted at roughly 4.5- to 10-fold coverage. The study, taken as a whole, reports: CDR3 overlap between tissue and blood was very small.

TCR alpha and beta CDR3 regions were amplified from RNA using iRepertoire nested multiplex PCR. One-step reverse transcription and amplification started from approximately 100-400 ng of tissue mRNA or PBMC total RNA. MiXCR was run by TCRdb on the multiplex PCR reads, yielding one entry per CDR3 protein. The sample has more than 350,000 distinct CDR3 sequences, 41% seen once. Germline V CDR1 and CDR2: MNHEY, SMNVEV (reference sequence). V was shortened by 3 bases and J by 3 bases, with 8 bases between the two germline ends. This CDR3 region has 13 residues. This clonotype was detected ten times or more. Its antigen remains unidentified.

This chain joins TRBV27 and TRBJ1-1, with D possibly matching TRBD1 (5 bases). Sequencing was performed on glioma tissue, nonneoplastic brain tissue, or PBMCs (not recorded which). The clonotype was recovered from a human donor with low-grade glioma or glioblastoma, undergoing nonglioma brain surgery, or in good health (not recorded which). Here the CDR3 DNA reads TGTGCCAGCAGTTTCGGGACTCACACTGAAGCTTTCTTT. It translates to CASSFGTHTEAFF.